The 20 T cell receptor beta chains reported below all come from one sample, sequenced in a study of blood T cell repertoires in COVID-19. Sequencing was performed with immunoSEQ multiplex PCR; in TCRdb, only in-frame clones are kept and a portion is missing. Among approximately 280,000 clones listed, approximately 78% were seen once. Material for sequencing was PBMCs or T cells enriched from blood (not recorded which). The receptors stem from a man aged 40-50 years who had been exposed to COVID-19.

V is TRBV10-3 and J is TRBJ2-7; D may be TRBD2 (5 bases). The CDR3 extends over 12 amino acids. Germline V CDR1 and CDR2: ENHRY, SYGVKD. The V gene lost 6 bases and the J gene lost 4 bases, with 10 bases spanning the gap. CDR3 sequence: CAISRGGYEQYF. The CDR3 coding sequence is TGTGCCATCAGCCGGGGTGGGTACGAGCAGTACTTC.

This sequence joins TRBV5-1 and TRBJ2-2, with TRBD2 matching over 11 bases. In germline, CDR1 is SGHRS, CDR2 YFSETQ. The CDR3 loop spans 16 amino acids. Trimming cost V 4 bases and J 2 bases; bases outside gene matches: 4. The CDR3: CASSAGTSGNTGELFF. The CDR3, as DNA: TGCGCCAGCAGCGCCGGGACTAGCGGAAACACCGGGGAGCTGTTTTTT.

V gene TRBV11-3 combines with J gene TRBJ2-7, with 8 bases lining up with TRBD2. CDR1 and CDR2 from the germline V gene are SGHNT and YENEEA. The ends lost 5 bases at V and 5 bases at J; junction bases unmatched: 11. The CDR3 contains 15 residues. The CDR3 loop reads CASSGARGRRDEQYF. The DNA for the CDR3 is TGTGCCAGCAGCGGGGCGCGCGGGAGGCGCGACGAGCAGTACTTC.

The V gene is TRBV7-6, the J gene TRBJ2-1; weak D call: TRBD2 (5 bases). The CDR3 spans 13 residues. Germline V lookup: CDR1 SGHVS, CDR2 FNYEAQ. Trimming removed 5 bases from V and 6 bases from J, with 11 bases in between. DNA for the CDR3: TGTGCCAGCAGCCGGACTCCCGGCAATGAGCAGTTCTTC. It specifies CASSRTPGNEQFF.

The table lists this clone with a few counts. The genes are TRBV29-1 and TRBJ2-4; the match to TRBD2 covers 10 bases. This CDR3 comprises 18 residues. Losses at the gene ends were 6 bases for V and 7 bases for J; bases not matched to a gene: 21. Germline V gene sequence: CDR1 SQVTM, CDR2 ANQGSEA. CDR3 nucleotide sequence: TGCAGCGTCCAAGGGCCAATACTAGCGGGATTTGGGATCAACATTCAGTACTTC. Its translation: CSVQGPILAGFGINIQYF.

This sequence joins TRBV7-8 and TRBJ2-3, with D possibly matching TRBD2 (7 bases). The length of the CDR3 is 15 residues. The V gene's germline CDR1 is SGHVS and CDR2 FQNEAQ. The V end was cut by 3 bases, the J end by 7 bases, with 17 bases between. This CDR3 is CASSFRGRAVNTQYF. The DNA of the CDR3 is TGTGCCAGCAGCTTTAGGGGGAGGGCCGTAAATACGCAGTATTTT.

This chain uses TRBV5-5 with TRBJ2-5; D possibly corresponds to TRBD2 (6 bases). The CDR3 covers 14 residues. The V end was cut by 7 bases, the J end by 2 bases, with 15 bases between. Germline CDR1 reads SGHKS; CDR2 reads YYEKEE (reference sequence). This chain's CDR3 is CASYRGNGQETQYF. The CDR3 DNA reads TGTGCCAGCTATCGCGGGAATGGGCAAGAGACCCAGTACTTC.

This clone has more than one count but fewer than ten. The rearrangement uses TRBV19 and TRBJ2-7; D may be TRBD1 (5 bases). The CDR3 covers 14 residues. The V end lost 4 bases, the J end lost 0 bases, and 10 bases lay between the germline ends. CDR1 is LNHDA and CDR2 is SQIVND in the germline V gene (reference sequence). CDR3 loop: CASSRPGNSYEQYF. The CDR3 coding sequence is TGTGCCAGTAGTAGACCAGGGAACTCCTACGAGCAGTACTTC.

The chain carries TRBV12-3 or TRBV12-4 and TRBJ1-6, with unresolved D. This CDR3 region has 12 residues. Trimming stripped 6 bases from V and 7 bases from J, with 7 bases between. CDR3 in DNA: TGTGCCAGCAGAGAGGGAAATTCACCCCTCCACTTT. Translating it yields CASREGNSPLHF.

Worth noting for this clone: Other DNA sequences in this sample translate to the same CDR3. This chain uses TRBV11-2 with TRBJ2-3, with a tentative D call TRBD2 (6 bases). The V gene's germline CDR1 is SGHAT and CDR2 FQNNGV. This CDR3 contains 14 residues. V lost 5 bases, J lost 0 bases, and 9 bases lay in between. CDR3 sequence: CASSLGGSTDTQYF. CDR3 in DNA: TGTGCCAGCAGCCTCGGGGGTAGCACAGATACGCAGTATTTT.

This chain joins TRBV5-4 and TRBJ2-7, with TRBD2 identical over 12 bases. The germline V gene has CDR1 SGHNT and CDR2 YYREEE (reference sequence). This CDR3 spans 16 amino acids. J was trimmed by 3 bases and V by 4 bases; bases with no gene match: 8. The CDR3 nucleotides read TGTGCCAGCAGCCTGACCCGGGGACTAGCGGGCTACGAGCAGTACTTC. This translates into CASSLTRGLAGYEQYF.

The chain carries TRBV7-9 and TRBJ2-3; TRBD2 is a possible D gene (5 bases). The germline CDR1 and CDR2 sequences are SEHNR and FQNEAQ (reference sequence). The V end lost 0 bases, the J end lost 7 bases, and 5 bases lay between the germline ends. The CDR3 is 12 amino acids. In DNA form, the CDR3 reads TGTGCCAGCAGCTTAGCCGGGAATACGCAGTATTTT. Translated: CASSLAGNTQYF.

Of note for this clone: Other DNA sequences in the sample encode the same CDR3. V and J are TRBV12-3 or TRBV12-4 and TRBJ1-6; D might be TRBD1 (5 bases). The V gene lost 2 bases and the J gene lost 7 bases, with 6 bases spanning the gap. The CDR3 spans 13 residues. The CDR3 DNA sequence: TGTGCCAGCAGTTTACAGGGCAATTCACCCCTCCACTTT. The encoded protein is CASSLQGNSPLHF.

CDR3 loop: CASSQVGGRPGYTF. DNA of the CDR3: TGCGCCAGCAGCCAAGTGGGGGGGCGCCCTGGCTACACCTTC. V usage is TRBV4-1 and J usage is TRBJ1-2; perhaps TRBD1 as D (6 bases). CDR1 is MGHRA, CDR2 YSYEKL, per germline. The V gene lost 1 base and the J gene lost 7 bases, with 13 bases spanning the gap. The CDR3 length is 14 residues.

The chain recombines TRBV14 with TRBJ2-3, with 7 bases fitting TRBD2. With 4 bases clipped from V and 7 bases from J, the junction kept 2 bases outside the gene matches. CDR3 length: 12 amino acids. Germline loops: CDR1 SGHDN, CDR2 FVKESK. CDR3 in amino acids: CASSRTSYTQYF. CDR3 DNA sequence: TGTGCCAGCAGCCGGACTAGTTATACGCAGTATTTT.

CDR3 loop: CAWSPQGSTNEKLFF. CDR3 nucleotides: TGTGCCTGGAGTCCCCAGGGGTCAACTAATGAAAAACTGTTTTTT. This chain joins TRBV30 and TRBJ1-4; a possible D gene is TRBD1 (6 bases). This CDR3 comprises 15 residues. The germline V and J ends were trimmed by 2 bases and 0 bases, with 10 bases remaining between them. CDR1 and CDR2 from the germline V gene are GTSNPN and SVGIG (reference sequence).

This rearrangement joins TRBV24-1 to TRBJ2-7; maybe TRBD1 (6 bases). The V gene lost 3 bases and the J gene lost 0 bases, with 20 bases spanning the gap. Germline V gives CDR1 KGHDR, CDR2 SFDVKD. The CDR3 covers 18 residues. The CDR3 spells CATSDIGPRGVSSYEQYF. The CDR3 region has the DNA TGTGCCACCAGTGATATCGGCCCCAGGGGTGTTAGCTCCTACGAGCAGTACTTC.

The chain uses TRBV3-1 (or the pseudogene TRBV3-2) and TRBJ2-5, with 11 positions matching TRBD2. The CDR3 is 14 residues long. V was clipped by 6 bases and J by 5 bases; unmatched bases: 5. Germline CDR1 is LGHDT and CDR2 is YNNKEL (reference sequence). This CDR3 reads CASSYIAGGETQYF. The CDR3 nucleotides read TGTGCCAGCAGTTATATAGCGGGAGGGGAGACCCAGTACTTC.

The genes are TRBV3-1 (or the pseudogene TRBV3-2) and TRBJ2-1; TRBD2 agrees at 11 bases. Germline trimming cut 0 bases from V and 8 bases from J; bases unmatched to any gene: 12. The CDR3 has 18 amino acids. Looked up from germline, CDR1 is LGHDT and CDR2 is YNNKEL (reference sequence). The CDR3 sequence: CASSQDLLAGGPWDEQFF. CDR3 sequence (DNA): TGTGCCAGCAGCCAAGATCTCCTAGCGGGAGGCCCCTGGGATGAGCAGTTCTTC.

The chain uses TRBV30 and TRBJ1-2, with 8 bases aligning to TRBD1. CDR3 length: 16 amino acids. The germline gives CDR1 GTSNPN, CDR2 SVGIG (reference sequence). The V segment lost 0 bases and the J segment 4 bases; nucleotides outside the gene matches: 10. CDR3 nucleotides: TGTGCCTGGAGTGTAAGGCGGACAGGGCAACTCTATGGCTACACCTTC. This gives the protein CAWSVRRTGQLYGYTF. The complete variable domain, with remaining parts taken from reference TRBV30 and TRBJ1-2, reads SQTIHQWPATLVQPVGSPLSLECTVEGTSNPNLYWYRQAAGRGLQLLFYSVGIGQISSEVPQNLSASRPQDRQFILSSKKLLLSDSGFYLCAWSVRRTGQLYGYTFGSGTRLTVV.